What follows are 16 T cell receptor beta chains derived from one specimen sequenced in a study of blood T cell repertoires in COVID-19. The table came from immunoSEQ multiplex PCR; TCRdb's copy has only in-frame clones and leaves some out. The sample lists 150,000 to 200,000 clones, approximately 86% seen once, with 2.1% in the top ten. Sequencing was carried out using peripheral blood. All receptors come from a man aged 65-85 years with active or convalescent COVID-19.

The chain employs TRBV30 and TRBJ1-1; TRBD1 is a possible D gene (5 bases). V shed 2 bases and J shed 1 base, with 17 bases lying between them. CDR3 size: 16 residues. Looked up from germline, CDR1 is GTSNPN and CDR2 is SVGIG (reference sequence). CDR3 amino acids: CAWSPGGAARNTEAFF. CDR3 DNA sequence: TGTGCCTGGAGTCCCGGCGGGGCCGCAAGGAACACTGAAGCTTTCTTT. Full variable domain (rest looked up from reference TRBV30 and TRBJ1-1): SQTIHQWPATLVQPVGSPLSLECTVEGTSNPNLYWYRQAAGRGLQLLFYSVGIGQISSEVPQNLSASRPQDRQFILSSKKLLLSDSGFYLCAWSPGGAARNTEAFFGQGTRLTVV.

The rearrangement joins TRBV11-2 to TRBJ1-3, with D maybe TRBD1 (6 bases). V was pared by 6 bases and J by 2 bases, with 23 bases between. The CDR3 runs 18 residues. Germline CDR1 and CDR2: SGHAT and FQNNGV. CDR3 region: CASSHNSPGAGAGNTIYF. Written as DNA, the CDR3 is TGTGCCAGCAGTCACAATTCACCCGGGGCAGGGGCTGGAAACACCATATATTTT.

The chain uses TRBV5-5 and TRBJ2-3; 14 nucleotides line up with TRBD2. V lost 4 bases, J lost 1 base, and 14 bases stayed unmatched. Germline CDR1 SGHKS, CDR2 YYEKEE (reference sequence). The CDR3 runs 20 residues. This CDR3 reads CASSPGGGLAGVLRTDTQYF. The CDR3 nucleotides are TGTGCCAGCAGCCCGGGGGGGGGACTAGCGGGAGTCCTCCGCACAGATACGCAGTATTTT.

The chain carries TRBV27 and TRBJ1-1; 7 bases line up with TRBD1. Germline CDR1 and CDR2: MNHEY and SMNVEV (reference sequence). After removal of 5 bases from V and 8 bases from J, the junction contained 8 bases not matched to a gene. There are 13 residues in the CDR3. CDR3 residues: CASSPVTGTEAFF. For the CDR3, the DNA is TGTGCCAGCAGTCCCGTGACAGGGACGGAAGCTTTCTTT.

The chain has TRBV2 and TRBJ2-7, with TRBD1 as a possible D gene (6 bases). The CDR3 covers 15 residues. Germline values: CDR1 SNHLY, CDR2 FYNNEI. V shed 6 bases and J shed 5 bases, with 20 bases lying between them. The CDR3 loop is CASSYGRGRGNEQYF. In DNA form, the CDR3 reads TGTGCCAGCAGCTATGGACGGGGCAGGGGCAACGAGCAGTACTTC.

The rearrangement links TRBV27 to TRBJ2-1, with TRBD2 matching over 10 bases. CDR1 is MNHEY, CDR2 SMNVEV, per germline (reference sequence). The J segment lost 8 bases and the V segment lost 1 base, leaving 8 bases of the junction unmatched. The CDR3 covers 16 residues. The CDR3 loop reads CASSLYGSGRYYEQFF. Written as DNA, the CDR3 is TGTGCCAGCAGTTTATATGGTAGCGGGAGGTATTATGAGCAGTTCTTC.

The rearrangement uses TRBV4-1 and TRBJ2-3; 8 nucleotides line up with TRBD2. The germline V gene encodes CDR1 MGHRA and CDR2 YSYEKL. The CDR3 extends over 16 amino acids. Trimming cost V 7 bases and J 4 bases; bases outside gene matches: 13. The CDR3 DNA is TGCGCCAGCACCGAAAGAACAGCGGGAGAAGCAGATACGCAGTATTTT. Its translation: CASTERTAGEADTQYF.

This clone was seen once. This rearrangement joins TRBV28 to TRBJ2-3; 10 bases align to TRBD1. This CDR3 is built from 16 residues. The V gene's germline CDR1 is MDHEN and CDR2 SYDVKM. The trim removed 5 bases at V and 0 bases at J, leaving 5 bases unmatched. In DNA form, the CDR3 reads TGTGCCAGCAGTCCTCGACAGGGGGCGAGCACAGATACGCAGTATTTT. It yields the protein CASSPRQGASTDTQYF. Supplemented by reference TRBV28 and TRBJ2-3, the full variable domain reads DVKVTQSSRYLVKRTGEKVFLECVQDMDHENMFWYRQDPGLGLRLIYFSYDVKMKEKGDIPEGYSVSREKKERFSLILESASTNQTSMYLCASSPRQGASTDTQYFGPGTRLTVL.

This chain joins TRBV5-1 and TRBJ2-2; TRBD1 aligns across 9 bases. V shed 0 bases, J shed 5 bases, and the junction held 11 bases outside the gene matches. The CDR3 has 18 residues. CDR1 SGHRS and CDR2 YFSETQ come from the germline V gene. The CDR3 here is CASSLEPGDRVQTGELFF. The CDR3 DNA reads TGCGCCAGCAGCTTGGAACCAGGGGACAGGGTACAGACCGGGGAGCTGTTTTTT.

This chain uses TRBV5-1 with TRBJ2-7, with a tentative D call TRBD2 (5 bases). The CDR3 covers 18 residues. Trimming stripped 4 bases from V and 2 bases from J, with 25 bases between. The germline gives CDR1 SGHRS, CDR2 YFSETQ. The CDR3 region is CASSTGLIGKEGTYEQYF. The CDR3, as DNA: TGCGCCAGCAGCACTGGACTTATAGGGAAGGAAGGGACCTACGAGCAGTACTTC.

The chain uses TRBV28 and TRBJ1-4; the match to TRBD1 covers 8 bases. Looked up from germline, CDR1 is MDHEN and CDR2 is SYDVKM. The CDR3 loop spans 14 amino acids. The V and J ends lost 5 bases and 7 bases, in that order; junction bases with no gene match: 6. The CDR3 spells CASSRQGTREKLFF. In DNA form, the CDR3 reads TGTGCCAGCAGTAGACAGGGGACGCGTGAAAAACTGTTTTTT.

This chain connects TRBV19 to TRBJ2-1, with TRBD1 matching 8 bases. In germline, CDR1 is LNHDA, CDR2 SQIVND (reference sequence). V gave up 6 bases and J gave up 7 bases; unmatched junction bases: 11. CDR3 length equals 15 residues. This chain's CDR3 is CASSQDRGRWNEQFF. The CDR3 coding sequence is TGTGCCAGTAGCCAAGACAGGGGTCGTTGGAATGAGCAGTTCTTC.

V and J are TRBV9 and TRBJ2-5; 8 positions agree with TRBD2. Per germline, CDR1 SGDLS and CDR2 YYNGEE. CDR3 length: 16 amino acids. With 4 bases clipped from V and 5 bases from J, the junction kept 13 bases outside the gene matches. For the CDR3, the DNA is TGTGCCAGCAGCCCACGGGAGGGGCCAGACCCGGAGACCCAGTACTTC. This codes for CASSPREGPDPETQYF.

V usage is TRBV29-1 and J usage is TRBJ2-1, with 12 bases lining up with TRBD2. CDR3 length: 14 amino acids. V trimming: 7 bases; J trimming: 9 bases; junction bases outside the gene matches: 10. Germline V gene lookup returns CDR1 SQVTM and CDR2 ANQGSEA. The CDR3 sequence: CSALTSGRSGEQFF. In DNA, the CDR3 is TGCAGCGCCTTGACTAGCGGGAGATCCGGTGAGCAGTTCTTC.

The chain recombines TRBV25-1 with TRBJ2-7; TRBD1 matches at 7 bases. This CDR3 contains 14 residues. The V gene's germline CDR1 is MGHDK and CDR2 SYGVNS. V trimming: 2 bases; J trimming: 4 bases; junction bases outside the gene matches: 5. In nucleotides, the CDR3 is TGTGCCAGCAGTGAACCGGGACAGTTATACGAGCAGTACTTC. Its translation: CASSEPGQLYEQYF.

The chain combines TRBV10-1 with TRBJ1-6, with D unclear. The ends were cut back, 4 bases at V and 4 bases at J, with 8 bases in the middle. The CDR3 contains 14 residues. The germline CDR1 and CDR2 sequences are WNHNN and SYGVQD (reference sequence). In DNA, the CDR3 is TGCGCCAGCAGTGGACGGAGATATAATTCACCCCTCCACTTT. It is translated as CASSGRRYNSPLHF.